This T cell receptor (beta chain) was captured by sequencing in a study of beta chain features in type 1 diabetes. Sequenced material consisted of expressed TCRB transcripts (all of the isolated RNA was reverse transcribed). Method: immunoSEQ multiplex PCR; TCRdb's copy keeps in-frame clones and lacks some. The sample lists about 660,000 clones; about an eighth were seen once. Study-level findings and limits: Among patients with Type 1 diabetes, TCRB CDR3s were moderately but significantly shorter in every one of the four CD4+ subsets. Fewer insertions but more deletions were seen at VDJ junctions in type 1 diabetes patients.

Notes on this clone: Its matching antigen is unknown.

Via CD45RO/CCR7/CD25/CD127/CD95/CD27, cells of the CD4+ naive, central memory, regulatory and stem cell-like memory subsets were sorted. The clonotype originates from a man younger than 35 with type 1 diabetes. Sequences were obtained from naive CD4+ T cells from blood.

The CDR3 nucleotides are TGTGCCAGCAGCGATAAAGCGGGGAACCCCTACAATGAGCAGTTCTTC. Amino acid sequence: CASSDKAGNPYNEQFF. The V and J genes are TRBV9 and TRBJ2-1; TRBD2 matches at 7 bases. J gave up 2 bases and V 3 bases, and 8 bases lay outside the gene matches. CDR3 size: 16 residues. CDR1 SGDLS and CDR2 YYNGEE come from the germline V gene.